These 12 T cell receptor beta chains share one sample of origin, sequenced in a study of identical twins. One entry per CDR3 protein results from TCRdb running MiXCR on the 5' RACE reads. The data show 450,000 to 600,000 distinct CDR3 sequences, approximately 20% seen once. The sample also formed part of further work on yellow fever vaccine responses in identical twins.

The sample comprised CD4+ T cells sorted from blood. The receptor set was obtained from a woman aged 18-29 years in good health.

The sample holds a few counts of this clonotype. The CDR3: CRGVLDTTEAFF. CDR3 nucleotides: TGCAGGGGGGTATTGGACACGACTGAAGCTTTCTTT. The genes are TRBV20-1 and TRBJ1-1, with TRBD1 as a possible D gene (5 bases). Germline V gives CDR1 DFQATT, CDR2 SNEGSKA (reference sequence). This CDR3 spans 12 amino acids.

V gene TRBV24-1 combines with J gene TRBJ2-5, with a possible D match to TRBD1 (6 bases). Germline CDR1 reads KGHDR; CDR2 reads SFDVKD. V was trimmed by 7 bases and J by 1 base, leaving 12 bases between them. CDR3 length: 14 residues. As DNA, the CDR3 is TGTGCCACCAGCCCGGGGACACCCCAAGAGACCCAGTACTTC. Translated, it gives CATSPGTPQETQYF.

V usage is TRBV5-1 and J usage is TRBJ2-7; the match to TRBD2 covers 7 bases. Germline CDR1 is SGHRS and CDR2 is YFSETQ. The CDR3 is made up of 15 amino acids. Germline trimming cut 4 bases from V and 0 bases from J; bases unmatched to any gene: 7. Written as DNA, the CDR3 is TGCGCCAGCAGCCGTCTGGCTAGCGGCTCCTACGAGCAGTACTTC. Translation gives CASSRLASGSYEQYF.

In DNA, the CDR3 is TGTGCCAGCTCACCACCAGTCATTCGGGGCGGGGAGCTGTTTTTT. Amino acid sequence: CASSPPVIRGGELFF. This rearrangement joins TRBV18 to TRBJ2-2; TRBD2 might be the D (5 bases). V was shortened by 0 bases and J by 7 bases, with 12 bases between the two germline ends. CDR1 and CDR2 from the germline V gene are KGHSH and LQKENI. This CDR3 is 15 amino acids long.

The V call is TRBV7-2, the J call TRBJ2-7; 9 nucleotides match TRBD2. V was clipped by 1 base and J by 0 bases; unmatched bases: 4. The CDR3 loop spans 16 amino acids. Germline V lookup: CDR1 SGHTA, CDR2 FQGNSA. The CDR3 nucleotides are TGTGCCAGCAGCTTAGATAGCGGGGGAAGCTCCTACGAGCAGTACTTC. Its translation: CASSLDSGGSSYEQYF.

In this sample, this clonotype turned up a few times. The DNA for the CDR3 is TGCAGTGCTAGAGGGATCTACGAGCAGTACGTC. It specifies CSARGIYEQYV. J is TRBJ2-7 and V is TRBV20-1; no clear D. The germline gives CDR1 DFQATT, CDR2 SNEGSKA (reference sequence). The CDR3 covers 11 residues. V lost 1 base, J lost 3 bases, and 4 bases lay in between.

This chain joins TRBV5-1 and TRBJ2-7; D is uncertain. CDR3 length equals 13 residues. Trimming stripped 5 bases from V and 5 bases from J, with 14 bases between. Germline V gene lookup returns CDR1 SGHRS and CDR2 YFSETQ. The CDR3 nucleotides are TGCGCCAGCAGGAGGAGTGCGGAGAACGAGCAGTACTTC. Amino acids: CASRRSAENEQYF.

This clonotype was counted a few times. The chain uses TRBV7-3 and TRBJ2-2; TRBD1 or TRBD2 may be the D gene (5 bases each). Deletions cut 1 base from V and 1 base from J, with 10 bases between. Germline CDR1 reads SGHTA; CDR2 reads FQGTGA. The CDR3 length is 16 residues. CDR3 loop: CASSLRQGVNTGELFF. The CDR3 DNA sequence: TGTGCCAGCAGCTTAAGGCAGGGAGTGAACACCGGGGAGCTGTTTTTT.

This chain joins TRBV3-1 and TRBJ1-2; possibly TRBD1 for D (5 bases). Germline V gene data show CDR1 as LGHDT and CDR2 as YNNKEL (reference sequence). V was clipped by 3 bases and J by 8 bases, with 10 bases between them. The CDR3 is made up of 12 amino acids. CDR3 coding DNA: TGTGCCAGCAGCCACCGGGACCGCGGCTACACCTTC. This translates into CASSHRDRGYTF.

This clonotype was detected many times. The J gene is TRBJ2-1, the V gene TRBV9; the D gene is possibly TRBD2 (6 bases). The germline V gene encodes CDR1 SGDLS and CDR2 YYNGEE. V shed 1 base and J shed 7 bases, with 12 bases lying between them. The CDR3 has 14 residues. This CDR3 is CASSVQPGDNEQFF. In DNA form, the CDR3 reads TGTGCCAGCAGCGTACAGCCGGGAGATAATGAGCAGTTCTTC.

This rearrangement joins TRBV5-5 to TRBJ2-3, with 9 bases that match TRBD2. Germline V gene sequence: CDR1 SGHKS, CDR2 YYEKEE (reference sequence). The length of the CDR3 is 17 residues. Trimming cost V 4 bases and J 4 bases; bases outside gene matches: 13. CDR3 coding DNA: TGTGCCAGCAGCCTAAAAACTAGCGGGCTGAGTTCAGATACGCAGTATTTT. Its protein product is CASSLKTSGLSSDTQYF.

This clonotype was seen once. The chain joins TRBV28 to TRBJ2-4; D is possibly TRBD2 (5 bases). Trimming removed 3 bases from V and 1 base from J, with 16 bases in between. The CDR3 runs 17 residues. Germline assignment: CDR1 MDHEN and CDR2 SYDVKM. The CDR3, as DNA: TGTGCCAGCAGTTTCCGAGGGATTGTAAGGGCCAAAAACATTCAGTACTTC. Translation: CASSFRGIVRAKNIQYF.